These 15 T cell receptor beta chains were all obtained from the same sample, sequenced in a study of blood T cell repertoires in COVID-19 (dated by TCRdb to 2018 to 2020). Libraries came from the immunoSEQ multiplex PCR assay. What TCRdb holds here is the immuneACCESS table cut down to in-frame rearrangements. Part of the clones is not present; checked against another copy, under half of the missing clones reflect an unresolved V gene, and the others are unexplained. Across this sample there are 250,000 to 300,000 clones, with roughly 86% seen only once. The top ten clones comprise roughly 4.9% of the sample. Source material: peripheral blood. The receptors originated from a woman aged 55-70 years with COVID-19, enrolled during active disease.

This chain joins TRBV7-8 and TRBJ1-2; 9 positions agree with TRBD1. Germline assignment: CDR1 SGHVS and CDR2 FQNEAQ. CDR3 size: 14 residues. V dropped 5 bases and J dropped 6; count of bases not matched to a gene: 7. The CDR3 protein is CASSLGTGIHGYTF. In DNA form, the CDR3 reads TGTGCCAGCAGCCTGGGGACAGGGATTCATGGCTACACCTTC. Drawing the rest from reference TRBV7-8 and TRBJ1-2, the complete variable domain is GAGVSQSPRYKVAKRGQDVALRCDPISGHVSLFWYQQALGQGPEFLTYFQNEAQLDKSGLPSDRFFAERPEGSVSTLKIQRTQQEDSAVYLCASSLGTGIHGYTFGSGTRLTVV.

The rearrangement links TRBV28 to TRBJ2-5; 15 bases line up with TRBD2. V lost 3 bases to trimming and J lost 5 bases; unmatched junction nucleotides: 7. The V gene's germline CDR1 is MDHEN and CDR2 SYDVKM. CDR3 length: 17 amino acids. CDR3 sequence reads: CASSLAGLAGGGETQYF. The CDR3 nucleotides read TGTGCCAGCAGTTTGGCGGGACTAGCGGGAGGAGGGGAGACCCAGTACTTC.

In nucleotides, the CDR3 is TGCAGCGTGTTCCGACAGGGGAACACTGAAGCTTTCTTT. Protein: CSVFRQGNTEAFF. The V and J genes are TRBV29-1 and TRBJ1-1; 7 bases align to TRBD1. Germline CDR1 SQVTM, CDR2 ANQGSEA. The CDR3 covers 13 residues. J was trimmed by 1 base and V by 6 bases; bases with no gene match: 5.

The chain uses TRBV4-1 and TRBJ2-4; the match to TRBD2 covers 9 bases. Germline V gene data show CDR1 as MGHRA and CDR2 as YSYEKL. This CDR3 has 18 residues. With V trimmed by 3 bases and J by 1 base, 10 bases remained unmatched. CDR3: CASSQGRGRGAAKNIQYF. CDR3 DNA: TGCGCCAGCAGCCAGGGTCGCGGGAGGGGCGCCGCCAAAAACATTCAGTACTTC.

This sequence joins TRBV28 and TRBJ2-7, with 10 bases identical to TRBD2. The CDR3 totals 14 residues. The J segment lost 5 bases and the V segment lost 6 bases, leaving 7 bases of the junction unmatched. CDR1 is MDHEN, CDR2 SYDVKM, per germline. CDR3 sequence: CASRPSGSNHEQYF. DNA for the CDR3: TGTGCCAGCAGGCCTAGCGGGAGCAACCACGAGCAGTACTTC.

The chain carries TRBV4-3 and TRBJ2-7; 9 positions match TRBD2. Losses at the gene ends were 0 bases for V and 7 bases for J; bases not matched to a gene: 10. The CDR3 is 16 amino acids. Germline CDR1 reads LGHNA; CDR2 reads YSLEER. CDR3 DNA: TGCGCCAGCAGCCAAGAGGTCCTCCTAGCGGGAACGGAGCAGTACTTC. Protein sequence: CASSQEVLLAGTEQYF.

The chain employs TRBV6-6 and TRBJ2-2, with 7 nucleotides matching TRBD2. Germline loops: CDR1 MNHNY, CDR2 SVGAGI (reference sequence). The CDR3 length is 15 residues. V dropped 5 bases and J dropped 5; count of bases not matched to a gene: 8. The CDR3 bases are TGTGCCAGCAGTCCCAGGGAGGGCCGGACCGGGGAGCTGTTTTTT. This gives the protein CASSPREGRTGELFF.

The genes are TRBV6-6 and TRBJ1-4; TRBD1 aligns across 9 bases. Trimming cost V 2 bases and J 8 bases; bases outside gene matches: 6. This CDR3 comprises 15 residues. Per the germline V gene, CDR1 is MNHNY and CDR2 is SVGAGI (reference sequence). The CDR3 sequence is CASSYRTGVYEKLFF. The CDR3 DNA is TGTGCCAGCAGTTACCGGACAGGGGTATACGAAAAACTGTTTTTT.

The chain is built from TRBV7-2 and TRBJ2-1, with 9 bases lining up with TRBD2. This CDR3 has 18 residues. The germline gives CDR1 SGHTA, CDR2 FQGNSA. The ends lost 5 bases at V and 6 bases at J; junction bases unmatched: 17. The CDR3 is CASSARVTSGRRSNEQFF. Written as DNA, the CDR3 is TGTGCCAGCAGCGCCAGAGTCACTAGCGGGCGACGATCCAATGAGCAGTTCTTC.

The genes are TRBV4-2 and TRBJ2-7, with D possibly TRBD2 on 5 matching bases. V lost 4 bases, J lost 4 bases, and 17 bases lay in between. CDR1 LGHNA and CDR2 YNFKEQ come from the germline V gene. The CDR3 sequence is 15 residues long. For the CDR3, the DNA is TGTGCCAGCAGCCCGACTCGGGTTGCGGGTTACGAGCAGTACTTC. Its translation: CASSPTRVAGYEQYF.

The chain carries TRBV5-4 and TRBJ1-2; D not resolved. This CDR3 spans 13 amino acids. Trimming removed 0 bases at V and 4 bases at J, with 7 bases between. Germline V gene lookup returns CDR1 SGHNT and CDR2 YYREEE (reference sequence). The DNA for the CDR3 is TGTGCCAGCAGCTTGGACAGCCTCTATGGCTACACCTTC. It codes for CASSLDSLYGYTF.

The chain is built from TRBV29-1 and TRBJ2-7; tentative D call: TRBD2 (5 bases). Germline V lookup: CDR1 SQVTM, CDR2 ANQGSEA. The CDR3 length is 11 residues. Deletions cut 6 bases from V and 0 bases from J, with 6 bases between. CDR3 amino acids: CSVTTSYEQYF. The CDR3 nucleotides are TGCAGCGTGACTACCTCCTACGAGCAGTACTTC.

This chain connects TRBV30 to TRBJ1-2; D might be TRBD1 (5 bases). Deletions cut 4 bases from V and 10 bases from J, with 13 bases between. Germline CDR1 reads GTSNPN; CDR2 reads SVGIG (reference sequence). CDR3 length: 11 residues. This CDR3 is CAWTVKGIYTF. The CDR3 bases are TGTGCCTGGACCGTAAAGGGGATCTACACCTTC.

V usage is TRBV3-1 (or the pseudogene TRBV3-2) and J usage is TRBJ2-1; 10 bases line up with TRBD2. V shed 0 bases, J shed 5 bases, and the junction held 13 bases outside the gene matches. Germline CDR1 LGHDT, CDR2 YNNKEL (reference sequence). This CDR3 region has 19 residues. DNA for the CDR3: TGTGCCAGCAGCCAAGAAAGGTGTCTAGCGGGAGAGCGGGACAATGAGCAGTTCTTC. This codes for CASSQERCLAGERDNEQFF.

The chain carries TRBV1 and TRBJ1-5. TRBV1 is a pseudogene locus. The CDR3 runs 15 residues. CDR3 sequence: CTSSRWGGERQPQHF. The CDR3 region has the DNA TGCACCAGCAGCCGGTGGGGGGGGGAGCGGCAGCCCCAGCATTTT.